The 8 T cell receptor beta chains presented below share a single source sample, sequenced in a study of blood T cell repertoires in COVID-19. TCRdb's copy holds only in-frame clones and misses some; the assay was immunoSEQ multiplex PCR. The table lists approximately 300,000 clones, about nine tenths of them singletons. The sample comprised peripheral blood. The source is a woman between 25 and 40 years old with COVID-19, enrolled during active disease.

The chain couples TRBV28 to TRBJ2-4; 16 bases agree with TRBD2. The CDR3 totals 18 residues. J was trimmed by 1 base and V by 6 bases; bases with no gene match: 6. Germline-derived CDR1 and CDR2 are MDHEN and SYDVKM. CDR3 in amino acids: CASSSGTSGRVAKNIQYF. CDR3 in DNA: TGTGCCAGCAGCTCCGGGACTAGCGGGAGGGTGGCCAAAAACATTCAGTACTTC. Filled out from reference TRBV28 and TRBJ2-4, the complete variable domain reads DVKVTQSSRYLVKRTGEKVFLECVQDMDHENMFWYRQDPGLGLRLIYFSYDVKMKEKGDIPEGYSVSREKKERFSLILESASTNQTSMYLCASSSGTSGRVAKNIQYFGAGTRLSVL.

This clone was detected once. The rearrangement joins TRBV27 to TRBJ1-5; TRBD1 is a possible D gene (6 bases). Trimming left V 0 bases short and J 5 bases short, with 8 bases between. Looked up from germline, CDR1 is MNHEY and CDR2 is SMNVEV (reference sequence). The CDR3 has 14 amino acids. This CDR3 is CASSLSGADQPQHF. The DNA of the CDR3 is TGTGCCAGCAGTTTATCGGGGGCCGATCAGCCCCAGCATTTT.

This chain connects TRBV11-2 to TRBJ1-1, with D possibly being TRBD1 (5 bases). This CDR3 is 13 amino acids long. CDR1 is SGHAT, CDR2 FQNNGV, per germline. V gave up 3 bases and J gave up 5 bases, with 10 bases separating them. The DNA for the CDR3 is TGTGCCAGCAGCTTCGGGGGGGAAACTGAAGCTTTCTTT. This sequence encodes CASSFGGETEAFF. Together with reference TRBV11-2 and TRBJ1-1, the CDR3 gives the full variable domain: EAGVAQSPRYKIIEKRQSVAFWCNPISGHATLYWYQQILGQGPKLLIQFQNNGVVDDSQLPKDRFSAERLKGVDSTLKIQPAKLEDSAVYLCASSFGGETEAFFGQGTRLTVV.

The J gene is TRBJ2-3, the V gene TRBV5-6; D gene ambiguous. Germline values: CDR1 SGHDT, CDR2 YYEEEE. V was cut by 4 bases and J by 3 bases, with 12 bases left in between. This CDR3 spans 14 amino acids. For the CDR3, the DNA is TGTGCCAGCAGCCCCCCGCTGAGGACAGATACGCAGTATTTT. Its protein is CASSPPLRTDTQYF.

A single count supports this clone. The CDR3 loop is CASSLSSTGELFF. Written as DNA, the CDR3 is TGTGCCAGCAGTTTATCCTCCACCGGGGAGCTGTTTTTT. This chain uses TRBV12-3 or TRBV12-4 with TRBJ2-2; no clear D. Deletions cut 2 bases from V and 4 bases from J, with 5 bases between. The CDR3 sequence is 13 residues long.

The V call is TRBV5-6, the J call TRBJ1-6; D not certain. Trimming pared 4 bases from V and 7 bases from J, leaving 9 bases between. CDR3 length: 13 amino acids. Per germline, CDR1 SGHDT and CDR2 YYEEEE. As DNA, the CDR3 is TGTGCCAGCAGCAACGTGCGGAATTCACCCCTCCACTTT. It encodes CASSNVRNSPLHF.

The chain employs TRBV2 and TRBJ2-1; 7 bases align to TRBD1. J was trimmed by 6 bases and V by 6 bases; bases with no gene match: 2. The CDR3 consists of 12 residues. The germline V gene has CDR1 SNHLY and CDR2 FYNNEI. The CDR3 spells CASRWDSNEQFF. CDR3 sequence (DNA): TGTGCCAGCAGATGGGACAGCAATGAGCAGTTCTTC.

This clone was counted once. This CDR3 reads CASSQDKGLAGEEQFF. The CDR3 DNA is TGTGCCAGCAGCCAAGATAAGGGACTAGCGGGAGAAGAGCAGTTCTTC. J is TRBJ2-1 and V is TRBV3-1 (or the pseudogene TRBV3-2); 14 nucleotides line up with TRBD2. V shed 0 bases and J 10 bases; nucleotides not matched to a gene: 5. This CDR3 has 16 residues. CDR1 is LGHDT and CDR2 is YNNKEL in the germline V gene (reference sequence).